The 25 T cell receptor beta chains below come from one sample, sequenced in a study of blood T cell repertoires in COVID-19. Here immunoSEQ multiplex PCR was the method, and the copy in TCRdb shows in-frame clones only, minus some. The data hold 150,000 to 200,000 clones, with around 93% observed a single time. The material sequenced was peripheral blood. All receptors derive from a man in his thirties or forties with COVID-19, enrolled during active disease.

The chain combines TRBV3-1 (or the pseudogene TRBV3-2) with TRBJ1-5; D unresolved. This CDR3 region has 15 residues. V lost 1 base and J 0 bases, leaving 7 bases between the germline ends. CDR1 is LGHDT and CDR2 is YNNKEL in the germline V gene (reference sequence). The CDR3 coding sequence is TGTGCCAGCAGCCAAGGGTCCTATAGCAATCAGCCCCAGCATTTT. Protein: CASSQGSYSNQPQHF.

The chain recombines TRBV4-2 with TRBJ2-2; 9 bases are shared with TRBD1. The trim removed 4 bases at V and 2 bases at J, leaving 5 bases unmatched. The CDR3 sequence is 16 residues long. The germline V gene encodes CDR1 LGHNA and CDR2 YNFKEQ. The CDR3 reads CASSPSGQGNTGELFF. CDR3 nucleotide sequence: TGTGCCAGCAGCCCGTCGGGACAGGGTAACACCGGGGAGCTGTTTTTT.

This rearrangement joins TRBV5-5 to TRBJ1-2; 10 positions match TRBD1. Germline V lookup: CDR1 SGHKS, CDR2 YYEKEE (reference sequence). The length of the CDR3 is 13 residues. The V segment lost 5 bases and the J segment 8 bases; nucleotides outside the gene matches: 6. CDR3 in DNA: TGTGCCAGCAGTACCGGGACAGGGGACGGCTACACCTTC. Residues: CASSTGTGDGYTF.

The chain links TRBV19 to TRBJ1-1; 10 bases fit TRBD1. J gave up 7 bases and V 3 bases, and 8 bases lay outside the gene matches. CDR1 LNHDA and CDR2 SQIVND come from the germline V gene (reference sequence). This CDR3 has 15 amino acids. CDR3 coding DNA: TGTGCCAGTAGTATTGCGACAGGGGGCGGGAGTGAAGCTTTCTTT. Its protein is CASSIATGGGSEAFF.

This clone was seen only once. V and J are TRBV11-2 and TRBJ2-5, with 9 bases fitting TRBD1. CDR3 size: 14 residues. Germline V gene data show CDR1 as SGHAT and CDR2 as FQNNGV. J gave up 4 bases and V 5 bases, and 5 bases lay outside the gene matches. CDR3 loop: CASSVSTGGETQYF. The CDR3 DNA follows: TGTGCCAGCAGCGTATCGACAGGGGGAGAGACCCAGTACTTC.

CDR3 sequence: CASSVATGRGIQETQYF. The CDR3 DNA is TGTGCCAGCAGCGTAGCTACAGGGAGAGGAATCCAAGAGACCCAGTACTTC. The genes are TRBV9 and TRBJ2-5, with a tentative D call TRBD1 (6 bases). V lost 0 bases and J 1 base, leaving 16 bases between the germline ends. This CDR3 region has 17 residues. In germline, CDR1 is SGDLS, CDR2 YYNGEE.

In DNA form, the CDR3 reads TGCGCCAGCAGCCAAGTCCCAGATCCTAATGAAAAACTGTTTTTT. Amino acid sequence: CASSQVPDPNEKLFF. The rearrangement uses TRBV4-3 and TRBJ1-4; no reliable D call. Germline-derived CDR1 and CDR2 are LGHNA and YSLEER. V was clipped by 1 base and J by 3 bases, with 9 bases between them. The CDR3 totals 15 residues.

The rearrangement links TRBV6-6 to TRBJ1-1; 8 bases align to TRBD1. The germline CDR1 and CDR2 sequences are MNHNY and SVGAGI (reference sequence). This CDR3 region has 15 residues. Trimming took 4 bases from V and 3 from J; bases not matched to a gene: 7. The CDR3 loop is CASSSGQGAYTEAFF. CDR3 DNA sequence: TGTGCCAGCAGTTCCGGACAGGGAGCGTACACTGAAGCTTTCTTT.

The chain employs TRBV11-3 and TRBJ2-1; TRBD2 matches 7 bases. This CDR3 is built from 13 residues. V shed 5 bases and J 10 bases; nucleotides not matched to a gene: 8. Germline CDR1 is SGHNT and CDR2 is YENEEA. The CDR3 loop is CASSPERGGEQFF. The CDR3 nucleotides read TGTGCCAGCAGCCCAGAGCGGGGAGGGGAGCAGTTCTTC.

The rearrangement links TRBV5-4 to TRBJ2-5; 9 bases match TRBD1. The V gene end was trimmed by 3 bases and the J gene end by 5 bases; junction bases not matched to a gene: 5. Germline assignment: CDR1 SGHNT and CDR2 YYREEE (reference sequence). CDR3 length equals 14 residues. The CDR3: CASSSTGGAETQYF. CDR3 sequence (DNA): TGTGCCAGCAGCTCTACAGGGGGCGCGGAGACCCAGTACTTC.

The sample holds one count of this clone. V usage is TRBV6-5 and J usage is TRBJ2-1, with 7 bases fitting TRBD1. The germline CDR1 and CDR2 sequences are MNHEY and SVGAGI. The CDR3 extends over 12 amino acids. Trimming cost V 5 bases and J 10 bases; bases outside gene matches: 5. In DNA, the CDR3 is TGTGCCAGCAGTCCAACGGACAGGGAGCAGTTCTTC. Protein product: CASSPTDREQFF.

The CDR3 sequence is CASSLLGSYGYTF. In DNA, the CDR3 is TGTGCCAGCAGCTTACTAGGGAGCTATGGCTACACCTTC. The rearrangement uses TRBV7-2 and TRBJ1-2; D uncertain. Per the germline V gene, CDR1 is SGHTA and CDR2 is FQGNSA. CDR3 length: 13 amino acids. V was cut by 2 bases and J by 4 bases, with 8 bases left in between.

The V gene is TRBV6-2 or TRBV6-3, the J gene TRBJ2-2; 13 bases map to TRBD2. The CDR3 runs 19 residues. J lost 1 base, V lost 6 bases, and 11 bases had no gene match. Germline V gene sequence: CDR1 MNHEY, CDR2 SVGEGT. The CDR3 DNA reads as TGTGCCAGCAGCTCCCGGACTAGCGGGAGATATGGGAACACCGGGGAGCTGTTTTTT. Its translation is CASSSRTSGRYGNTGELFF.

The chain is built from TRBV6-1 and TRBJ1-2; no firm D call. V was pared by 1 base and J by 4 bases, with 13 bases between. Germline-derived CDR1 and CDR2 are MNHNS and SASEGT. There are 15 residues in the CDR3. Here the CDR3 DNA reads TGTGCCAGCAGTGAAGATAATGCCGTAGTCTATGGCTACACCTTC. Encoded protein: CASSEDNAVVYGYTF.

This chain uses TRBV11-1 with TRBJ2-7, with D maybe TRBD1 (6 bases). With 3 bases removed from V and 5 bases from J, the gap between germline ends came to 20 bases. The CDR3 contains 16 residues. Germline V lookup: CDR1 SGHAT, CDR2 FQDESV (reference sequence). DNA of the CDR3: TGTGCCAGCAGCTTCCCTCTAGGGGGAATCGCGAACGAGCAGTACTTC. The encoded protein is CASSFPLGGIANEQYF.

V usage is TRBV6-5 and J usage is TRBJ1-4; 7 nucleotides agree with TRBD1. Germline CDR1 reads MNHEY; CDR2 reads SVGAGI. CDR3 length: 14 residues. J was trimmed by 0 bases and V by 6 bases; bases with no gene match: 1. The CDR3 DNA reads TGTGCCAGCAGAGGACAGGCAACTAATGAAAAACTGTTTTTT. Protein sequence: CASRGQATNEKLFF.

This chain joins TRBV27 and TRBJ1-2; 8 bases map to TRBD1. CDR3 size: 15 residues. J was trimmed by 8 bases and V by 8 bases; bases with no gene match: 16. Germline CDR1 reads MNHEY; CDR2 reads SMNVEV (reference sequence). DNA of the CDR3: TGTGCCAGCTCCTCGGAGGACAGGGTCCGGGGGGGCTACACCTTC. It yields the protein CASSSEDRVRGGYTF.

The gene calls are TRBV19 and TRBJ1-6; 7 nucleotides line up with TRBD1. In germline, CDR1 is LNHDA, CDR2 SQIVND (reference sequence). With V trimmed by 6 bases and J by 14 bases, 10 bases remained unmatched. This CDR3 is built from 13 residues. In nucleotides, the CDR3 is TGTGCCAGTAGCCCAGACAGGGTCGCTGCCCTCCACTTT. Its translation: CASSPDRVAALHF.

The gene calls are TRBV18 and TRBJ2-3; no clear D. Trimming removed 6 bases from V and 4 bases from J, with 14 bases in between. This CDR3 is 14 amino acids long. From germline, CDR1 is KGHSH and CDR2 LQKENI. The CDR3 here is CASSYIPLADTQYF. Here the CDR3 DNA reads TGTGCCAGCTCCTATATTCCCCTGGCAGATACGCAGTATTTT.

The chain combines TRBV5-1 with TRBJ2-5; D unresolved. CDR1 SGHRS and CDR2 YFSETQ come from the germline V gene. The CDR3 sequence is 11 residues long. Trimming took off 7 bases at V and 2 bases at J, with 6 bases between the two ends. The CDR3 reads CASHSQETQYF. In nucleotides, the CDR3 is TGCGCCAGCCATAGTCAAGAGACCCAGTACTTC. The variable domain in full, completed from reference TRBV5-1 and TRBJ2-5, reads KAGVTQTPRYLIKTRGQQVTLSCSPISGHRSVSWYQQTPGQGLQFLFEYFSETQRNKGNFPGRFSGRQFSNSRSEMNVSTLELGDSALYLCASHSQETQYFGPGTRLLVL.

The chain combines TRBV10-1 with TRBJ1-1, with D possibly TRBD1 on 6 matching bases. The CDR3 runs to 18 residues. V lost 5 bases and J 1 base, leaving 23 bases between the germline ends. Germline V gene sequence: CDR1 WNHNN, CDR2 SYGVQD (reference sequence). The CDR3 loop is CASSPSSAGAMANTEAFF. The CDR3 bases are TGCGCCAGCAGTCCCTCGTCCGCAGGGGCTATGGCGAACACTGAAGCTTTCTTT.

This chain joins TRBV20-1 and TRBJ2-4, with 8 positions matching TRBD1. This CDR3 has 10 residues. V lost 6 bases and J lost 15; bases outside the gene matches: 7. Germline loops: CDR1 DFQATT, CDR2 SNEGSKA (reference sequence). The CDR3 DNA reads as TGCAGTGCACAAGGACAGGGCCTGTACTTC. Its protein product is CSAQGQGLYF.

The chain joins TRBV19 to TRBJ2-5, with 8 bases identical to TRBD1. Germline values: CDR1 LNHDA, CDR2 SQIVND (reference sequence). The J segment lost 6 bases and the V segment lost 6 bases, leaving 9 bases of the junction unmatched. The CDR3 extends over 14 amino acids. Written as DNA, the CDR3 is TGTGCCAGTAGCCGAGGACAGGGATATAAGACCCAGTACTTC. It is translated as CASSRGQGYKTQYF.

CDR3 bases: TGTGCCATCAGTGAACAGGGTCTCGCCGGAAACACCATATATTTT. Residues: CAISEQGLAGNTIYF. The chain carries TRBV10-3 and TRBJ1-3; D is perhaps TRBD1 (6 bases). The CDR3 has 15 residues. Germline lookup yields CDR1 ENHRY and CDR2 SYGVKD. Trimming removed 3 bases from V and 4 bases from J, with 13 bases in between.

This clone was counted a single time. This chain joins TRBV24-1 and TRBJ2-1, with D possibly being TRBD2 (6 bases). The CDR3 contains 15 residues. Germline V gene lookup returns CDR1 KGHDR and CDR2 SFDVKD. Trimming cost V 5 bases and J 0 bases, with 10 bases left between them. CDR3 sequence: CATSVKGGSYNEQFF. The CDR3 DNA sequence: TGTGCCACCAGTGTAAAGGGAGGCTCCTACAATGAGCAGTTCTTC.